Listed below are T cell receptor beta chains from one sample, sequenced in a study of shared clonotypes between healthy human individuals. Data came from immunoSEQ multiplex PCR; TCRdb stores just in-frame clones and leaves some out. Counted here are some 1,900,000 clones, approximately 94% occurring once; the ten biggest clones make up under 1.5%. The sequenced sample consisted of naive CD8+ T cells sorted from blood. Receptors were obtained from a young man in good health. The CDR3 runs from the conserved cysteine through the conserved F or W.

J gene | V gene | CDR3 protein
TRBJ2-5 | TRBV11-1 | CASSFWEEQETQYF
TRBJ1-2 | TRBV15 | CATSRTGTGSDGYTF
TRBJ2-3 | TRBV4-1 | CASSPANTDTQYF
TRBJ2-3 | TRBV27 | CASSFWGRRTDTQYF
TRBJ2-7 | TRBV27 | CASRLGTLYEQYF
TRBJ2-1 | TRBV13 | CASSLGAGSPYNEQFF
TRBJ2-7 | TRBV18 | CASSPLTVHEQYF
TRBJ1-3 | TRBV13 | CASSFPDGTIYF
TRBJ1-2 | TRBV7-9 | CASSLESGVDGYTF
TRBJ2-7 | TRBV2 | CASSKGERDISYEQYF
TRBJ2-5 | TRBV7-2 | CASSLGGAWQETQYF
TRBJ1-1 | TRBV29-1 | CSVETGEEGAEAFF
TRBJ1-5 | TRBV6-4 | CANDRRGSNQPQHF
TRBJ2-3 | TRBV30 | CAWASGTVRTDTQYF
TRBJ1-2 | TRBV30 | CAWSAGQGGGYTF
TRBJ2-3 | TRBV7-9 | CASSLGWDPDTQYF
TRBJ2-1 | TRBV19 | CASSIAGRSSYNEQFF
TRBJ2-7 | TRBV7-9 | CASSPLDNSYEQYF
TRBJ1-4 | TRBV9 | CASTRGTTTNEKLFF
TRBJ2-2 | TRBV6-6 | CASSYSSGSGGELFF
TRBJ2-3 | TRBV19 | CASSRRLAGLTDTQYF
TRBJ2-7 | TRBV7-2 | CASSLTREGYEQYF
TRBJ2-1 | TRBV2 | CASSEGSDSYNEQFF
TRBJ2-3 | TRBV7-9 | CASSVSWTEGPDTQYF
TRBJ2-7 | TRBV7-9 | CASSRTDSYEQYF
TRBJ1-1 | TRBV7-9 | CASSPGQGYTEAFF
TRBJ1-2 | TRBV13 | CASSSGDITGYTF
TRBJ2-7 | TRBV11-2 | CASSSPDRGLENEQYF
TRBJ2-7 | TRBV2 | CASSQTGTGPYEQYF
TRBJ2-7 | TRBV9 | CASSVGIGELYEQYF